The rows below give T cell receptor beta chains drawn from one sample of a study of CD8+CD57+ T cells in acquired aplastic anemia. A single record per CDR3 protein comes from TCRdb applying MiXCR to the reads. The sample includes fewer than 200,000 distinct CDR3 sequences, 55% to 70% of them seen just once. Sequenced: sorted CD4+, CD8+, or CD8+CD57+ T cells (not recorded which) from PBMCs. The receptors were sampled from a human donor in good health. The CDR3 runs from the conserved cysteine through the conserved F or W. D genes are given only for firm matches. The size entry is marked missing in some rows and otherwise reads once, few, many or a size class.

v_gene: TRBV2; d_gene: TRBD2; j_gene: TRBJ2-7; abundance: -; CDR3aa: CASSEAPGLAGGPDF; CDR3nt: TGTGCCAGCAGTGAAGCCCCCGGACTAGCGGGAGGGCCTGACTTC
v_gene: TRBV25-1; d_gene: -; j_gene: TRBJ1-6; abundance: -; CDR3aa: CASSECLGVAGISPLHF; CDR3nt: TGTGCCAGCAGTGAATGTCTTGGGGTGGCGGGGATTTCACCCCTCCACTTT
v_gene: TRBV7-8; d_gene: -; j_gene: TRBJ1-4; abundance: few; CDR3aa: CASSSRDPGREKLFF; CDR3nt: TGTGCCAGCAGCAGCCGGGACCCCGGCCGGGAAAAACTGTTTTTT
v_gene: TRBV7-8; d_gene: -; j_gene: TRBJ2-5; abundance: few; CDR3aa: CASSLNSQGTQYF; CDR3nt: TGTGCCAGCAGCTTAAACAGTCAGGGGACCCAGTACTTC
v_gene: TRBV20-1; d_gene: -; j_gene: TRBJ1-2; abundance: -; CDR3aa: CSARALTTDSNYGYTF; CDR3nt: TGCAGTGCTAGAGCCCTGACGACAGATTCTAACTATGGCTACACCTTC
v_gene: TRBV20-1; d_gene: -; j_gene: TRBJ1-2; abundance: few; CDR3aa: CSGVDSFDGYTF; CDR3nt: TGCAGTGGCGTTGACAGTTTCGATGGCTACACCTTC
v_gene: TRBV2; d_gene: -; j_gene: TRBJ1-2; abundance: -; CDR3aa: CASRPDRNYGYTF; CDR3nt: TGTGCCAGCAGACCGGACAGAAACTATGGCTACACCTTC
v_gene: TRBV15; d_gene: TRBD1; j_gene: TRBJ1-4; abundance: few; CDR3aa: CATSRTGQLNEKLFF; CDR3nt: TGTGCCACCAGCAGAACGGGACAGCTTAATGAAAAACTGTTTTTT
v_gene: TRBV20-1; d_gene: -; j_gene: TRBJ2-7; abundance: -; CDR3aa: CSARFGISEQYF; CDR3nt: TGCAGTGCTAGATTCGGGATCAGCGAGCAGTACTTC
v_gene: TRBV27; d_gene: TRBD2; j_gene: TRBJ2-3; abundance: many; CDR3aa: CASSLLAGVTDTQYF; CDR3nt: TGTGCCAGCAGTTTACTAGCGGGAGTCACAGATACGCAGTATTTT
v_gene: TRBV5-5; d_gene: -; j_gene: TRBJ2-3; abundance: -; CDR3aa: CASSSVQGGAGTQYF; CDR3nt: TGTGCCAGCAGCTCGGTCCAGGGTGGGGCGGGTACGCAGTATTTT
v_gene: TRBV4-2; d_gene: TRBD1; j_gene: TRBJ1-1; abundance: many; CDR3aa: CASSLTGAGTEAFF; CDR3nt: TGTGCCAGCAGCCTAACAGGGGCGGGCACTGAAGCTTTCTTT
v_gene: TRBV7-9; d_gene: -; j_gene: TRBJ2-7; abundance: -; CDR3aa: CASSQDRFSDSYEQYF; CDR3nt: TGCGCCAGCAGCCAAGATCGCTTCTCCGACTCCTACGAGCAGTACTTC
v_gene: TRBV6-6; d_gene: -; j_gene: TRBJ2-3; abundance: -; CDR3aa: CASSYWGDTDTQYF; CDR3nt: TGTGCCAGCAGTTACTGGGGAGACACAGATACGCAGTATTTT
v_gene: TRBV20-1; d_gene: -; j_gene: TRBJ2-2; abundance: -; CDR3aa: CSATLGGELFF; CDR3nt: TGCAGTGCTACTTTAGGTGGGGAGCTGTTTTTT